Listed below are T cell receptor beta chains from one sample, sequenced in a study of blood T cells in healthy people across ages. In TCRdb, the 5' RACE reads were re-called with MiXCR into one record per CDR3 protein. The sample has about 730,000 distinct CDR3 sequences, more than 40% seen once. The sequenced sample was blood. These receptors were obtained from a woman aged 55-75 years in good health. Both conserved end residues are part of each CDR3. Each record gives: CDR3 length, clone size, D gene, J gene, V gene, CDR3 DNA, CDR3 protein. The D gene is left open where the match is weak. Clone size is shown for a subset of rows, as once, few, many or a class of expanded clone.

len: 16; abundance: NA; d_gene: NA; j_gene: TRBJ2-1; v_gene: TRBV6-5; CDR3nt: TGTGCCAGCAGTTACACTTACAGGACCACCTACAATGAGCAGTTCTTC; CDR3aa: CASSYTYRTTYNEQFF
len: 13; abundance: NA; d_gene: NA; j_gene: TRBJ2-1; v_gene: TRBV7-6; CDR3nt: TGTGCCAGCAGCTTAGAACAGTACAATGGGCAGTTCTTC; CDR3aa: CASSLEQYNGQFF
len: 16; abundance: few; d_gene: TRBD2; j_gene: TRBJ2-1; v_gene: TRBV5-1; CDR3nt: TGCGCCAGCAGCTTGACTCCTGGGGGGACTAGCAATGAGCAGTTCTTC; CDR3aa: CASSLTPGGTSNEQFF
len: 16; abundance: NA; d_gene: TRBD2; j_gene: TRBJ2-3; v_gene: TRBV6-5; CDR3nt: TGTGCCAGCAGTTACACGGTAGCGGGATGGGGAGATACGCAGTATTTT; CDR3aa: CASSYTVAGWGDTQYF
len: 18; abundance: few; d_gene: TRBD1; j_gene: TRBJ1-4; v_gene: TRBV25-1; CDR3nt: TGTGCCAGGTCGAAGAGACAGGGATACTGTGGAACTAATGAAAAACTGTTTTTT; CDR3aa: CARSKRQGYCGTNEKLFF
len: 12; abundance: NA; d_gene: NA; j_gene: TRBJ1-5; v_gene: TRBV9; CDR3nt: TGTGCCAGCAGCGTAGCCCAGGGCCCCCAGCATTTT; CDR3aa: CASSVAQGPQHF
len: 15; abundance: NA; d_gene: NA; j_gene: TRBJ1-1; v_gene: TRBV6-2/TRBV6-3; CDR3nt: TGTGCCAGCAGACTCTCAGGGGCAAACCGGGCCCAGGCTTTCTTT; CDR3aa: CASRLSGANRAQAFF
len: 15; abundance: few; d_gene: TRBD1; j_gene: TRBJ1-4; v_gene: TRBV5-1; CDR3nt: TGCGCCAGCAGCACGACAGGGGGCTTCGATGAAAAACTGTTTTTT; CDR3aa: CASSTTGGFDEKLFF
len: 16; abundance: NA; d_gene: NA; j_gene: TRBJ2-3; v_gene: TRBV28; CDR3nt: TGTGCCGGCAGTTTTCGTTCAGGGCTTGGACCAGATACGCAGTATTTT; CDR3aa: CAGSFRSGLGPDTQYF
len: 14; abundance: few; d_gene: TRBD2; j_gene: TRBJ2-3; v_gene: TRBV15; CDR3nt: TGTGCCACCAGCCCTGCTAGCGGGGGGCTCCCATTGTATTTT; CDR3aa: CATSPASGGLPLYF
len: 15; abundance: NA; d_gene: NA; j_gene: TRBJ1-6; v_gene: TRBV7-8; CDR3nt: TGTGCCGGCAGCCCCTCACAGGCCTATAATTCACCCCTCCACTTT; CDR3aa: CAGSPSQAYNSPLHF
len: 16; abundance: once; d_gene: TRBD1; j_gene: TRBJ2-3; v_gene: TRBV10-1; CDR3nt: TGCGCCAGCAGTGAGAGGGTCGGGACAGGGTCGATTTCGCAGTATTTT; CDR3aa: CASSERVGTGSISQYF
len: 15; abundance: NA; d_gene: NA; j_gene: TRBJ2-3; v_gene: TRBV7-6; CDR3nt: TGTGCCAGCAGCCGAACCGGGGTCTCGGGTGATACGCAGTATTTT; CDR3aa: CASSRTGVSGDTQYF
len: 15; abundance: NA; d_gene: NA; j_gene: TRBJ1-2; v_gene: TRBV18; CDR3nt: TGTGCCGGCTCACCGACTGGGGCAGGGTGGTATGGCTACACCTTC; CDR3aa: CAGSPTGAGWYGYTF
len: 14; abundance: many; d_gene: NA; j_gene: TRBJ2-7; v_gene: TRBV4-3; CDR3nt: TGCGCCAGCAGCCAGGGGCAAATATTCTACGAGCAGTACTTC; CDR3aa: CASSQGQIFYEQYF
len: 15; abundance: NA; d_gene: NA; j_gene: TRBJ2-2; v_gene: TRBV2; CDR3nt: TGTGCCAGCAGTGATGGGGCATCGAACACCGGGGAGCTGTTTTTT; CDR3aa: CASSDGASNTGELFF
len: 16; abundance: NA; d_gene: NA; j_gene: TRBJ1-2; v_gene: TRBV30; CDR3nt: TGTGCCTGGATCAAGGGGGAGGGAAGGGACTATCTGATCCACACCTTC; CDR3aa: CAWIKGEGRDYLIHTF